The 17 T cell receptor beta chains presented below share a single source sample, sequenced in a study of post-analysis software for immune sequencing data. Antigens of these TCRs are unknown. Broader study findings: Roughly 5 TRBV segments, TRBV5-6, TRBV5-1 and TRBV20-1 among them, were found more frequent in patients than controls.

Unique molecular identifiers were present in the TCR beta cDNA libraries. MiXCR was run by TCRdb on the PCR reads, yielding one entry per CDR3 protein. Of about 400,000 distinct CDR3 sequences in the sample, less than 35% were seen once. Material for sequencing was blood. All receptors come from a girl aged 10 to 17 with multiple sclerosis.

CDR3 loop: CASSYRGPGWPEAFF. The DNA for the CDR3 is TGTGCCAGCAGCTATCGTGGGCCAGGGTGGCCTGAAGCTTTCTTT. The rearrangement links TRBV6-2 or TRBV6-3 to TRBJ1-1, with D possibly TRBD1 on 5 matching bases. Trimming removed 6 bases at V and 6 bases at J, with 20 bases between. Germline CDR1 MNHEY, CDR2 SVGEGT. CDR3 size: 15 residues.

The V and J genes are TRBV20-1 and TRBJ2-5; D is perhaps TRBD2 (5 bases). Germline V gene data show CDR1 as DFQATT and CDR2 as SNEGSKA (reference sequence). Trimming stripped 3 bases from V and 3 bases from J, with 14 bases between. The CDR3 is 14 residues long. For the CDR3, the DNA is TGCAGTGCTAGTGTAGGGAGTGGAAAAGAGACCCAGTACTTC. Its protein product is CSASVGSGKETQYF.

The chain joins TRBV30 to TRBJ2-1; D tentatively fits TRBD1 or TRBD2 (5 bases each). Germline CDR1 is GTSNPN and CDR2 is SVGIG (reference sequence). V dropped 4 bases and J dropped 9 bases, with 13 bases sitting between them. This CDR3 comprises 12 residues. The CDR3 loop reads CAWIPGTGEQFF. CDR3 nucleotide sequence: TGTGCCTGGATACCAGGGACGGGTGAGCAGTTCTTC.

V and J are TRBV7-9 and TRBJ2-7; D is undetermined. Germline CDR1 and CDR2: SEHNR and FQNEAQ (reference sequence). The germline V and J ends were trimmed by 4 bases and 7 bases, with 17 bases remaining between them. This CDR3 is 14 amino acids long. The CDR3 nucleotides read TGTGCCAGCAGCTCAGACGGCAGTATCGTGGAGCAGTACTTC. Its translation is CASSSDGSIVEQYF.

In this sample, this clonotype turned up a few times. The chain has TRBV12-3 or TRBV12-4 and TRBJ1-6; D is perhaps TRBD1 (6 bases). This CDR3 contains 19 residues. Trimming took 5 bases from V and 1 from J, leaving 21 bases between them. The CDR3: CASSTRAGARASYNSPLHF. For the CDR3, the DNA is TGTGCCAGCAGTACCAGGGCGGGGGCCAGGGCGTCCTATAATTCACCCCTCCACTTT.

Note on this clonotype: No conserved phenylalanine or tryptophan is present at the end of the CDR3, so a read error is the likely explanation. CDR3 region: CASSQGWGRGLSNQPQHC. As DNA, the CDR3 is TGTGCCAGCAGCCAAGGATGGGGCAGGGGACTGAGCAATCAGCCCCAGCATTGT. The rearrangement links TRBV3-1 to TRBJ1-5, with a possible D match to TRBD1 (6 bases). CDR1 is LGHDT and CDR2 is YNNKEL in the germline V gene (reference sequence). The germline V and J ends were trimmed by 1 base and 1 base, with 17 bases remaining between them. The CDR3 has 18 residues.

This clonotype was found a few times. The chain is built from TRBV6-4 and TRBJ1-1; 10 bases match TRBD1. Trimming took 4 bases from V and 4 from J; bases not matched to a gene: 9. Germline CDR1 and CDR2: MRHNA and SNTAGT. The CDR3 covers 16 residues. CDR3 DNA: TGTGCCAGCAGTGCCATTCCGGGACAGGGGCCCACTGAAGCTTTCTTT. The encoded protein is CASSAIPGQGPTEAFF.

This clonotype came up a few times. V usage is TRBV12-3 or TRBV12-4 and J usage is TRBJ2-1; perhaps TRBD1 as D (5 bases). V lost 0 bases, J lost 5 bases, and 11 bases lay in between. The CDR3 runs to 15 residues. This CDR3 reads CASSLAGQKNNEQFF. CDR3 DNA sequence: TGTGCCAGCAGTTTAGCAGGACAAAAAAACAATGAGCAGTTCTTC.

The chain links TRBV5-5 to TRBJ1-2, with 7 bases identical to TRBD1. The ends lost 0 bases at V and 0 bases at J; junction bases unmatched: 8. Germline V gives CDR1 SGHKS, CDR2 YYEKEE (reference sequence). CDR3 length equals 17 residues. CDR3: CASSLGANRGSNYGYTF. The CDR3 DNA reads as TGTGCCAGCAGCTTGGGGGCGAACAGGGGATCTAACTATGGCTACACCTTC.

This clonotype appeared a few times. The chain joins TRBV24-1 to TRBJ2-1, with D possibly being TRBD1 or TRBD2 (5 bases each). The CDR3 contains 12 residues. The V end was cut by 2 bases, the J end by 9 bases, with 7 bases between. Germline CDR1 reads KGHDR; CDR2 reads SFDVKD. The CDR3 loop reads CATSDWGSEQFF. The CDR3 DNA follows: TGTGCCACCAGTGATTGGGGGAGTGAGCAGTTCTTC.

This rearrangement joins TRBV6-1 to TRBJ2-1; a weak D match, TRBD1 (5 bases). From germline, CDR1 is MNHNS and CDR2 SASEGT. Trimming left V 3 bases short and J 8 bases short, with 11 bases between. The CDR3 covers 13 residues. The CDR3 sequence: CASSDQGKDEQFF. The CDR3 bases are TGTGCCAGCAGTGACCAGGGTAAAGATGAGCAGTTCTTC.

This clonotype was counted a few times. This sequence joins TRBV5-1 and TRBJ2-7; D not certain. CDR1 SGHRS and CDR2 YFSETQ come from the germline V gene. This CDR3 comprises 13 residues. V lost 3 bases and J 2 bases, leaving 9 bases between the germline ends. The CDR3, as DNA: TGCGCCAGCAGCTACTCAAGCCCCTACGAGCAGTACTTC. This sequence encodes CASSYSSPYEQYF. Full variable domain (remainder filled in from reference TRBV5-1 and TRBJ2-7): KAGVTQTPRYLIKTRGQQVTLSCSPISGHRSVSWYQQTPGQGLQFLFEYFSETQRNKGNFPGRFSGRQFSNSRSEMNVSTLELGDSALYLCASSYSSPYEQYFGPGTRLTVT.

V gene TRBV4-1 combines with J gene TRBJ1-2; possible D gene TRBD1, 5 bases. The germline CDR1 and CDR2 sequences are MGHRA and YSYEKL. Trimming stripped 1 base from V and 2 bases from J, with 8 bases between. The length of the CDR3 is 14 residues. CDR3 sequence reads: CASSQVTVNYGYTF. The CDR3 DNA follows: TGCGCCAGCAGCCAAGTGACAGTAAACTATGGCTACACCTTC.

As for this clonotype: At one end the junction does not follow the germline gene, possibly because of a read error. This chain joins TRBV7-7 and TRBJ2-7, with 10 bases identical to TRBD2. Looked up from germline, CDR1 is SSHAT and CDR2 is FNYEAQ (reference sequence). The CDR3 contains 15 residues. The CDR3 protein is CASSRPPTSGHEQYF. As DNA, the CDR3 is TGTGCTAGCAGCCGCCCCCCGACTAGCGGGCACGAGCAGTACTTC.

This clonotype has a handful of counts. This chain uses TRBV20-1 with TRBJ2-5, with D tentatively TRBD2 (6 bases). The CDR3 runs to 13 residues. Trimming took 5 bases from V and 2 from J, leaving 12 bases between them. Germline V gene sequence: CDR1 DFQATT, CDR2 SNEGSKA (reference sequence). The CDR3 bases are TGCAGTGCTCACGGGGGACTTCAAGAGACCCAGTACTTC. Its translation is CSAHGGLQETQYF.

There are a few counts of this clonotype. This chain links TRBV7-2 with TRBJ2-1; D perhaps matches TRBD1 (8 bases). CDR3 size: 16 residues. V lost 5 bases and J lost 3, with 17 bases in between. CDR1 SGHTA and CDR2 FQGNSA come from the germline V gene. Here the CDR3 reads CASSPRQGTIYNEQFF. In DNA form, the CDR3 reads TGTGCCAGCAGCCCCCGACAGGGGACTATCTACAATGAGCAGTTCTTC.

There are a few counts of this clonotype. The chain uses TRBV20-1 and TRBJ2-1; weak D call: TRBD2 (6 bases). Germline V lookup: CDR1 DFQATT, CDR2 SNEGSKA (reference sequence). V lost 4 bases and J 0 bases, leaving 16 bases between the germline ends. The CDR3 extends over 16 amino acids. CDR3 nucleotide sequence: TGCAGTGCTACACACCCCCGGGACTTCTCCTACAATGAGCAGTTCTTC. This gives the protein CSATHPRDFSYNEQFF.